This T cell receptor beta chain was sequenced in a study of blood T cell repertoires in COVID-19. Libraries were prepared by immunoSEQ multiplex PCR; TCRdb keeps only in-frame clonotypes and omits some of them. Of about 150,000 clones listed, roughly 82% are singletons. The CDR3 loop spans 16 amino acids. After removal of 0 bases from V and 4 bases from J, the junction contained 9 bases not matched to a gene. CDR1 is LNHNV, CDR2 YYDKDF, per germline (reference sequence). This receptor was taken from a man aged 70-80 years with acute or convalescent COVID-19. Sequences were obtained from peripheral blood. The chain is built from TRBV15 and TRBJ2-7, with 7 bases that match TRBD2. CDR3 coding DNA: TGTGCCACCAGCAGAGATGCAGGCGGGAGAGGGTACGAGCAGTACTTC. Protein sequence: CATSRDAGGRGYEQYF.